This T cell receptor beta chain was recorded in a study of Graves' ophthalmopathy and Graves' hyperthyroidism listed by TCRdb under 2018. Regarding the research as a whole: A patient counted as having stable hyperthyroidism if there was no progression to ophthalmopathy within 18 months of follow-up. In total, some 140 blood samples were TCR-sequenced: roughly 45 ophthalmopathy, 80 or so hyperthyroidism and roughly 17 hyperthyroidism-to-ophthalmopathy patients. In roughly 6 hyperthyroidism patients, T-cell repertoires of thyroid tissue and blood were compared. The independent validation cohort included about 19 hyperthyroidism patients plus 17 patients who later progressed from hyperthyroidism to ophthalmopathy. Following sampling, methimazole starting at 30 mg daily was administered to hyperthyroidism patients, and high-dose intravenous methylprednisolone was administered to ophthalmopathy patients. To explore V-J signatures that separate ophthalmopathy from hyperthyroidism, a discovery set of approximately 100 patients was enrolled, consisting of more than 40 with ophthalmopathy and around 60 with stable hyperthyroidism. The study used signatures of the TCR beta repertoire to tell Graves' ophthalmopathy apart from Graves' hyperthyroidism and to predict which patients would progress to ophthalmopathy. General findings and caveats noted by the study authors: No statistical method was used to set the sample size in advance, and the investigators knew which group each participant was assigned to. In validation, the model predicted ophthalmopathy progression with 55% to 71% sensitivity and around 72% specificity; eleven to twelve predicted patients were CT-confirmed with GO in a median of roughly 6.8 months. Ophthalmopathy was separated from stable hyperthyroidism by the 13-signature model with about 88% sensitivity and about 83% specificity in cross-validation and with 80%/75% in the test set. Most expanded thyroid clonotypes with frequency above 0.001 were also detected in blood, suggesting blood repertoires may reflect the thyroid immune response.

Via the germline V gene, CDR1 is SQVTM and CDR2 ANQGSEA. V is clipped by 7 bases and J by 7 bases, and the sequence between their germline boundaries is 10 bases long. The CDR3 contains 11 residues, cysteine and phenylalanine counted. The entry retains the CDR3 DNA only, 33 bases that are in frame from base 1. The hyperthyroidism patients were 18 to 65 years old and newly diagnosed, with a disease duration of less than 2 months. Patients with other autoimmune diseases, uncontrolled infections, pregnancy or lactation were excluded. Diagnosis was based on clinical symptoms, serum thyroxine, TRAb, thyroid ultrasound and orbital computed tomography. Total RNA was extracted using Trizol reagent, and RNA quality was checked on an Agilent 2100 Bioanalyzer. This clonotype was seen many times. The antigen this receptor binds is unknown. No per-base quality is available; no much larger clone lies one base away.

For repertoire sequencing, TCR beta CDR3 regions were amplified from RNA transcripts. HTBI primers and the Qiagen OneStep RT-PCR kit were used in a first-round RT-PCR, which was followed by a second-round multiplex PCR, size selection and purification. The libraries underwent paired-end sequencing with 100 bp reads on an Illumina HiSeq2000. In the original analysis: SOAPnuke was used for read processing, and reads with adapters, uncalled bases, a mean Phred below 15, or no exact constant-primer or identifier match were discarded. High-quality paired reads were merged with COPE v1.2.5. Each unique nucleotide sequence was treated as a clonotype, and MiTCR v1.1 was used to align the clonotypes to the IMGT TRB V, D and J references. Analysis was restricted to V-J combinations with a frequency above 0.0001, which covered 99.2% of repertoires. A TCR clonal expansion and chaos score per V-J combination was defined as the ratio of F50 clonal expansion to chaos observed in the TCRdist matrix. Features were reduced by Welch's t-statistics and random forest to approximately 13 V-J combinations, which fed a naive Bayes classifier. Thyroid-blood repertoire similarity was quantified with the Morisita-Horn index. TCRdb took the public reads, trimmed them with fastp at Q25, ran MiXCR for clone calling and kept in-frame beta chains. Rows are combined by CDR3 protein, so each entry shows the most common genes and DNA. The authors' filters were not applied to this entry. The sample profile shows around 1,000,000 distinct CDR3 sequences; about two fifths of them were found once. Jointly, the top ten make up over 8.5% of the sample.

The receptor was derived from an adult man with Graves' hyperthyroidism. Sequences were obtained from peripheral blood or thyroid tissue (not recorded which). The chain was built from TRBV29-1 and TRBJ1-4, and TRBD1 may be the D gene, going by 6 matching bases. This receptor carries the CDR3 CSAGAREKLFF. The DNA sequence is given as TGCAGCGCAGGGGCGCGTGAAAAACTGTTTTTT.